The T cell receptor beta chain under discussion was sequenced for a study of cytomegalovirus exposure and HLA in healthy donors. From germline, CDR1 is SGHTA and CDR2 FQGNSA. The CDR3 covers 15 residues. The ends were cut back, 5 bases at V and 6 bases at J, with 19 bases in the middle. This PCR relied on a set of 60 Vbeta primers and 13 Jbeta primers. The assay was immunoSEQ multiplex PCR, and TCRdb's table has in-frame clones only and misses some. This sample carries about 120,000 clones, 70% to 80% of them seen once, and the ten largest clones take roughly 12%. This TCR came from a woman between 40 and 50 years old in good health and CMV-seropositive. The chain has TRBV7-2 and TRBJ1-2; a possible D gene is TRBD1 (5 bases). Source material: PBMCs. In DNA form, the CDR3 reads TGTGCCAGCAGCCCCCAGTGGGGGGTTAAGGATGGCTACACCTTC. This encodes CASSPQWGVKDGYTF.